Listed here are 8 T cell receptor beta chains from one sample, sequenced in a study of CD8 T cells in Susac syndrome. Random hexamers primed reverse transcription of about 0.5 to 1 ug RNA. TCRdb analysed the immunoSEQ multiplex PCR reads with MiXCR anew, one entry per CDR3 protein. The data show approximately 170,000 distinct CDR3 sequences, about 91% seen once. The sequenced sample was CD4+ T cells from PBMCs. These receptors were obtained from a human donor in good health.

This rearrangement joins TRBV5-1 to TRBJ2-4; D not certain. Deletions cut 2 bases from V and 6 bases from J, with 12 bases between. CDR3 length: 14 amino acids. CDR1 is SGHRS, CDR2 YFSETQ, per germline. The CDR3 bases are TGCGCCAGCAGCTTTGGAGAGTCTAGAAACATTCAGTACTTC. Amino acids: CASSFGESRNIQYF.

The CDR3 spells CASSLYGAEGKNIQYF. The CDR3 coding sequence is TGCGCCAGCAGCTTGTATGGTGCAGAGGGCAAAAACATTCAGTACTTC. This chain uses TRBV5-1 with TRBJ2-4; tentatively, D is TRBD2 (5 bases). Deletions cut 1 base from V and 3 bases from J, with 14 bases between. Germline loops: CDR1 SGHRS, CDR2 YFSETQ. CDR3 length equals 16 residues.

The DNA for the CDR3 is TGTGCCAGCAGCTTGGGGACGTACCAAGAGACCCAGTACTTC. It translates to CASSLGTYQETQYF. The chain combines TRBV7-8 with TRBJ2-5, with D perhaps assigned TRBD1 or TRBD2 (5 bases each). This CDR3 region has 14 residues. V was pared by 3 bases and J by 0 bases, with 8 bases between. The V gene's germline CDR1 is SGHVS and CDR2 FQNEAQ. Combining the CDR3 with reference TRBV7-8 and TRBJ2-5 gives the whole variable domain GAGVSQSPRYKVAKRGQDVALRCDPISGHVSLFWYQQALGQGPEFLTYFQNEAQLDKSGLPSDRFFAERPEGSVSTLKIQRTQQEDSAVYLCASSLGTYQETQYFGPGTRLLVL.

V gene TRBV6-6 combines with J gene TRBJ1-1; the D is unclear. The germline gives CDR1 MNHNY, CDR2 SVGAGI (reference sequence). Between the trimmed V and J ends, which lost 5 bases and 8 bases, there was a span of 15 bases. This CDR3 is built from 13 residues. CDR3 coding DNA: TGTGCCAGCAGTGGGGTTCGTAGCGCCGAAGCTTTCTTT. Translation: CASSGVRSAEAFF.

The chain joins TRBV10-2 to TRBJ1-5, with D possibly being TRBD1 (6 bases). Germline lookup yields CDR1 WSHSY and CDR2 SAAADI. The CDR3 is made up of 14 amino acids. Trimming left V 1 base short and J 6 bases short, with 10 bases between. The CDR3 is CASSELGAGQPQHF. CDR3 in DNA: TGCGCCAGCAGTGAGTTGGGGGCCGGTCAGCCCCAGCATTTT.

In DNA form, the CDR3 reads TGTGCCAGCAGCTTAATGGGCAGGACGAACGGCGAGACCCAGTACTTC. It translates to CASSLMGRTNGETQYF. V gene TRBV7-2 combines with J gene TRBJ2-5; D unclear. From germline, CDR1 is SGHTA and CDR2 FQGNSA. V shed 2 bases and J shed 5 bases, with 18 bases lying between them. The CDR3 sequence is 16 residues long. The entire variable domain, with the rest obtained from reference TRBV7-2 and TRBJ2-5, is as follows: GAGVSQSPSNKVTEKGKDVELRCDPISGHTALYWYRQSLGQGLEFLIYFQGNSAPDKSGLPSDRFSAERTGGSVSTLTIQRTQQEDSAVYLCASSLMGRTNGETQYFGPGTRLLVL.

This chain uses TRBV28 with TRBJ1-2, with D uncertain. Looked up from germline, CDR1 is MDHEN and CDR2 is SYDVKM. Deletions cut 2 bases from V and 0 bases from J, with 7 bases between. The CDR3 length is 14 residues. The CDR3 loop is CASSLQVSNYGYTF. In nucleotides, the CDR3 is TGTGCCAGCAGTTTACAGGTCTCTAACTATGGCTACACCTTC.

This clonotype has a single count. The V call is TRBV29-1, the J call TRBJ1-5; tentatively, D is TRBD1 (6 bases). Germline-derived CDR1 and CDR2 are SQVTM and ANQGSEA. This CDR3 is built from 13 residues. V was pared by 0 bases and J by 12 bases, with 15 bases between. Here the CDR3 reads CSVEEGGHGLQHF. In DNA, the CDR3 is TGCAGCGTTGAAGAAGGGGGGCATGGGCTCCAGCATTTT.